These 25 T cell receptor beta chains were sequenced from one sample in a study of memory CD4+ T cells and cytomegalovirus serostatus (dated by TCRdb to between 2017 and 2020). A FACSAria II was used to sort memory CD4+ T cells, defined as single viable CD3+CD4+CD8-CD45RO+ cells. Receptors were amplified or captured by the immunoSEQ multiplex PCR assay. TCRdb took over this immuneACCESS table, retaining in-frame rearrangements with V and J assigned. Such tables are incomplete; in checked studies, under half of the missing clones stem from an unresolved V gene, and the remainder is unexplained. The sample table lists 56,000 or so clones, roughly 75% of them with a count of one. The top ten hold around 0.51% of the sample. The sample consisted of memory CD4+ T cells from blood. The receptors stem from an adult in good health and CMV-seronegative. Some clones in this sample may be carry-over from other donors' samples.

The chain joins TRBV7-8 to TRBJ1-2; D unresolved. Per the germline V gene, CDR1 is SGHVS and CDR2 is FQNEAQ. The CDR3 contains 12 residues. The V and J ends lost 5 bases and 3 bases respectively, with 7 bases between them. The CDR3 sequence is CASSRRDYGYTF. CDR3 DNA sequence: TGTGCCAGCAGCCGCCGGGACTATGGCTACACCTTC. Together with reference TRBV7-8 and TRBJ1-2, the CDR3 gives the full variable domain: GAGVSQSPRYKVAKRGQDVALRCDPISGHVSLFWYQQALGQGPEFLTYFQNEAQLDKSGLPSDRFFAERPEGSVSTLKIQRTQQEDSAVYLCASSRRDYGYTFGSGTRLTVV.

V usage is TRBV19 and J usage is TRBJ1-1; maybe TRBD1 (5 bases). Germline CDR1 LNHDA, CDR2 SQIVND (reference sequence). The CDR3 is made up of 16 amino acids. V was pared by 3 bases and J by 0 bases, with 14 bases between. The CDR3 nucleotides are TGTGCCAGTAGTATCGGGGCCGGCGGGTTGAACACTGAAGCTTTCTTT. Amino acid sequence: CASSIGAGGLNTEAFF.

The V call is TRBV7-2, the J call TRBJ2-1; D possibly corresponds to TRBD1 (6 bases). V shed 4 bases and J shed 3 bases, with 16 bases lying between them. Germline CDR1 SGHTA, CDR2 FQGNSA. The CDR3 has 16 residues. The DNA for the CDR3 is TGTGCCAGCAGCTCCCGCACCGGGACAAACTACAATGAGCAGTTCTTC. This translates into CASSSRTGTNYNEQFF.

V is TRBV11-2 and J is TRBJ2-3; 11 bases are shared with TRBD2. V was clipped by 5 bases and J by 0 bases; unmatched bases: 4. The CDR3 has 16 amino acids. Germline CDR1 is SGHAT and CDR2 is FQNNGV. The CDR3 sequence is CASSRTSGPSTDTQYF. The CDR3 nucleotides read TGTGCCAGCAGCCGGACTAGCGGGCCTAGCACAGATACGCAGTATTTT.

The chain employs TRBV29-1 and TRBJ2-3; 8 bases align to TRBD2. Unmatched junction bases numbered 10, after V lost 3 bases and J lost 5 bases. The CDR3 length is 15 residues. Looked up from germline, CDR1 is SQVTM and CDR2 is ANQGSEA. CDR3 sequence: CSVDPRGGPRDTQYF. Written as DNA, the CDR3 is TGCAGCGTTGACCCCCGGGGGGGGCCCCGAGATACGCAGTATTTT.

J is TRBJ1-1 and V is TRBV10-3; no firm D call. Looked up from germline, CDR1 is ENHRY and CDR2 is SYGVKD. V lost 2 bases and J 9 bases, leaving 16 bases between the germline ends. This CDR3 spans 14 amino acids. Here the CDR3 DNA reads TGTGCCATCAGTGAGAGCGAGAGATTGATTCAAGCTTTCTTT. It specifies CAISESERLIQAFF.

The chain recombines TRBV2 with TRBJ1-1; D is perhaps TRBD1 (6 bases). Trimming took off 6 bases at V and 5 bases at J, with 19 bases between the two ends. The CDR3 sequence is 15 residues long. Germline V gene lookup returns CDR1 SNHLY and CDR2 FYNNEI. The CDR3 loop reads CASSLGPPGATEAFF. Written as DNA, the CDR3 is TGTGCCAGCAGCCTAGGACCTCCGGGGGCGACTGAAGCTTTCTTT.

J is TRBJ2-7 and V is TRBV15; 7 bases map to TRBD2. This CDR3 is 17 amino acids long. V trimming: 3 bases; J trimming: 0 bases; junction bases outside the gene matches: 11. In germline, CDR1 is LNHNV, CDR2 YYDKDF (reference sequence). The CDR3 DNA follows: TGTGCCACCAGCAGGGGATCTGGCGGGAGCTTCTCCTACGAGCAGTACTTC. Its protein product is CATSRGSGGSFSYEQYF.

The gene calls are TRBV5-1 and TRBJ2-3; D gene unclear. CDR3 length equals 16 residues. Between the trimmed V and J ends, which lost 0 bases and 0 bases, there was a span of 11 bases. Germline CDR1 SGHRS, CDR2 YFSETQ. CDR3 sequence: CASSLAVSRSTDTQYF. CDR3 nucleotides: TGCGCCAGCAGCTTGGCGGTTAGCCGTAGCACAGATACGCAGTATTTT.

This chain uses TRBV7-2 with TRBJ2-1; 8 positions agree with TRBD1. J gave up 4 bases and V 8 bases, and 7 bases lay outside the gene matches. This CDR3 region has 14 residues. Germline CDR1 reads SGHTA; CDR2 reads FQGNSA. In nucleotides, the CDR3 is TGTGCCAGCGGGGCAGGGGGCTGGTACAATGAGCAGTTCTTC. It is translated as CASGAGGWYNEQFF.

The CDR3 bases are TGTGCCAGCAGCCTGCCTTCCACAGGGGCGAGAGAGACCCAGTACTTC. Its protein product is CASSLPSTGARETQYF. The rearrangement links TRBV5-4 to TRBJ2-5; 7 bases agree with TRBD1. There are 16 residues in the CDR3. The germline CDR1 and CDR2 sequences are SGHNT and YYREEE (reference sequence). J was trimmed by 4 bases and V by 4 bases; bases with no gene match: 13.

The V gene is TRBV5-1, the J gene TRBJ2-1; a possible D gene is TRBD2 (6 bases). From germline, CDR1 is SGHRS and CDR2 YFSETQ. This CDR3 is built from 18 residues. V was shortened by 3 bases and J by 3 bases, with 22 bases between the two germline ends. CDR3 DNA: TGCGCCAGCAGCTCAAATACCCTGGGGGGAATACACTACAATGAGCAGTTCTTC. This gives the protein CASSSNTLGGIHYNEQFF.

This rearrangement joins TRBV6-5 to TRBJ1-2; D is unclear. CDR3 length: 13 amino acids. Between the trimmed V and J ends, which lost 3 bases and 1 base, there was a span of 6 bases. CDR1 and CDR2 (germline): MNHEY, SVGAGI. The CDR3 spells CASSYAFNYGYTF. The CDR3 bases are TGTGCCAGCAGTTATGCATTTAACTATGGCTACACCTTC.

CDR3: CASSQQVLQGSSYGYTF. The CDR3 DNA follows: TGCGCCAGCAGCCAACAAGTTTTGCAGGGCTCCTCCTATGGCTACACCTTC. V gene TRBV4-3 combines with J gene TRBJ1-2; D is possibly TRBD1 (5 bases). Germline values: CDR1 LGHNA, CDR2 YSLEER. Trimming took off 2 bases at V and 4 bases at J, with 20 bases between the two ends. The CDR3 is 17 residues long.

The J gene is TRBJ2-5, the V gene TRBV2; 8 bases are a match to TRBD2. The CDR3 sequence is 12 residues long. The germline V gene encodes CDR1 SNHLY and CDR2 FYNNEI. With 8 bases clipped from V and 5 bases from J, the junction kept 4 bases outside the gene matches. The DNA for the CDR3 is TGTGCCAGCCGGCTAGCGGGTGAGACCCAGTACTTC. Protein product: CASRLAGETQYF.

This chain joins TRBV6-6 and TRBJ2-7; 13 bases are a match to TRBD2. Germline CDR1 MNHNY, CDR2 SVGAGI (reference sequence). The CDR3 is made up of 16 amino acids. After removal of 6 bases from V and 7 bases from J, the junction contained 12 bases not matched to a gene. The CDR3, as DNA: TGTGCCAGCAGCTCCGGGAGACTAGCGGGGGGCCCTGAGCAGTACTTC. The encoded protein is CASSSGRLAGGPEQYF.

The rearrangement links TRBV11-2 to TRBJ2-1; D unclear. The CDR3 extends over 12 amino acids. Germline loops: CDR1 SGHAT, CDR2 FQNNGV. V lost 5 bases and J 6 bases, leaving 8 bases between the germline ends. The DNA for the CDR3 is TGTGCCAGCAGCCAAAACAGCAATGAGCAGTTCTTC. Amino acid sequence: CASSQNSNEQFF.

This clone appeared a single time. This rearrangement joins TRBV5-1 to TRBJ2-7, with 11 positions matching TRBD2. In germline, CDR1 is SGHRS, CDR2 YFSETQ. Losses at the gene ends were 4 bases for V and 0 bases for J; bases not matched to a gene: 9. CDR3 length equals 17 residues. DNA for the CDR3: TGCGCCAGCAGCCCTATAACTAGCGGGGGAAGCTCCTACGAGCAGTACTTC. Its translation: CASSPITSGGSSYEQYF.

This clone was seen only a few times. The rearrangement joins TRBV13 to TRBJ2-7; possibly TRBD1 or TRBD2 for D (5 bases each). Trimming shortened V by 5 bases and J by 2 bases, and 16 bases separated the two germline ends. The CDR3 extends over 15 amino acids. Germline V lookup: CDR1 PRHDT, CDR2 FYEKMQ (reference sequence). The CDR3 DNA reads TGTGCCAGCAGCCACACCCGGGACCGCGCCTACGAGCAGTACTTC. Translation: CASSHTRDRAYEQYF.

The rearrangement joins TRBV6-1 to TRBJ2-7, with 7 bases fitting TRBD1. In germline, CDR1 is MNHNS, CDR2 SASEGT. The V gene end was trimmed by 6 bases and the J gene end by 2 bases; junction bases not matched to a gene: 10. The CDR3 length is 15 residues. The CDR3 loop reads CASSTGQLGTYEQYF. CDR3 sequence (DNA): TGTGCCAGCAGCACGGGACAGTTGGGTACCTACGAGCAGTACTTC.

The chain recombines TRBV27 with TRBJ2-7; 9 bases are shared with TRBD1. Germline CDR1 MNHEY, CDR2 SMNVEV (reference sequence). V dropped 7 bases and J dropped 5; count of bases not matched to a gene: 12. This CDR3 is 15 amino acids long. CDR3 nucleotides: TGTGCCAGCACTTCGGACAGGGGATTTATGAACGAGCAGTACTTC. Translating it yields CASTSDRGFMNEQYF.

The chain couples TRBV7-6 to TRBJ2-1; maybe TRBD2 (9 bases). The V end was cut by 3 bases, the J end by 1 base, with 22 bases between. The CDR3 extends over 19 amino acids. Germline values: CDR1 SGHVS, CDR2 FNYEAQ. CDR3 DNA sequence: TGTGCCAGCAGCTTGCTCCCTCAGGGGGCGGGGGGGTCCTACAATGAGCAGTTCTTC. It codes for CASSLLPQGAGGSYNEQFF.

The rearrangement links TRBV7-9 to TRBJ2-7; D not certain. The ends were cut back, 3 bases at V and 0 bases at J, with 3 bases in the middle. Germline CDR1 is SEHNR and CDR2 is FQNEAQ (reference sequence). The CDR3 has 12 residues. The CDR3 DNA is TGTGCCAGCAGCTTGTCCTCCTACGAGCAGTACTTC. Amino acid sequence: CASSLSSYEQYF.

In this sample, this clone turned up many times. CDR3: CASSLGGQYYEQYF. DNA of the CDR3: TGTGCCAGCAGCTTGGGGGGACAATACTACGAGCAGTACTTC. This sequence joins TRBV5-5 and TRBJ2-7, with a possible D match to TRBD1 (6 bases). Germline CDR1 and CDR2: SGHKS and YYEKEE (reference sequence). The V gene lost 0 bases and the J gene lost 3 bases, with 10 bases spanning the gap. This CDR3 spans 14 amino acids.

This clone is termed medium-sized. The chain joins TRBV18 to TRBJ1-1; D gene uncertain. V lost 2 bases and J lost 1, with 5 bases in between. CDR1 is KGHSH and CDR2 is LQKENI in the germline V gene. The CDR3 is 13 amino acids. The CDR3, as DNA: TGTGCCAGCTCACCAGTGTGGAACACTGAAGCTTTCTTT. It is translated as CASSPVWNTEAFF.